Each of the 17 T cell receptor beta chains below was sequenced from the same sample in a study of beta chain features in type 1 diabetes. Every bit of the isolated RNA underwent reverse transcription, so sequencing read expressed TCRB transcripts. Data came from immunoSEQ multiplex PCR; TCRdb stores just in-frame clones and leaves some out. The sample includes fewer than 900,000 clones, 17% of them seen just once. Sequenced material: naive CD4+ T cells from blood. Receptors were obtained from a woman aged 18-30 years in good health.

This clone has only a few counts. This sample includes further DNA sequences coding for the same CDR3. CDR3: CASSFTENTEAFF. The CDR3 DNA follows: TGTGCCAGCAGCTTCACAGAGAACACTGAAGCTTTCTTT. V and J are TRBV7-2 and TRBJ1-1; D remains unclear. Trimming removed 3 bases at V and 1 base at J, with 6 bases between. The CDR3 loop spans 13 amino acids. Germline-derived CDR1 and CDR2 are SGHTA and FQGNSA. The variable domain in full, completed from reference TRBV7-2 and TRBJ1-1, reads GAGVSQSPSNKVTEKGKDVELRCDPISGHTALYWYRQSLGQGLEFLIYFQGNSAPDKSGLPSDRFSAERTGGSVSTLTIQRTQQEDSAVYLCASSFTENTEAFFGQGTRLTVV.

CDR3 bases: TGTGCCAGCAGCCAAGATCAAGGGGCTTCCTATGGCTACACCTTC. Residues: CASSQDQGASYGYTF. The V gene is TRBV4-2, the J gene TRBJ1-2, with D tentatively TRBD1 (5 bases). The CDR3 consists of 15 residues. CDR1 is LGHNA, CDR2 YNFKEQ, per germline. V lost 0 bases and J 4 bases, leaving 12 bases between the germline ends.

This chain links TRBV2 with TRBJ1-1; D is unresolved. Trimming removed 2 bases at V and 6 bases at J, with 10 bases between. The CDR3 is made up of 13 amino acids. Per the germline V gene, CDR1 is SNHLY and CDR2 is FYNNEI. CDR3 DNA sequence: TGTGCCAGCAGTGAAAGCAAGCCAGCTGAAGCTTTCTTT. Protein sequence: CASSESKPAEAFF.

The rearrangement uses TRBV9 and TRBJ2-1, with 7 bases matching TRBD2. In germline, CDR1 is SGDLS, CDR2 YYNGEE. CDR3 length equals 12 residues. V gave up 9 bases and J gave up 13 bases; unmatched junction bases: 13. CDR3 sequence: CATGPSSGIQFF. The CDR3 nucleotides read TGTGCCACCGGCCCTTCAAGCGGGATTCAGTTCTTC.

This clone was seen only a few times. This chain connects TRBV6-6 to TRBJ2-1; D call uncertain. Germline CDR1 and CDR2: MNHNY and SVGAGI (reference sequence). This CDR3 comprises 15 residues. V was clipped by 8 bases and J by 3 bases, with 17 bases between them. The CDR3 loop reads CASVEHPPNYNEQFF. The CDR3 DNA reads TGTGCCAGCGTCGAACATCCCCCCAACTACAATGAGCAGTTCTTC.

This clone was recorded a few times. This rearrangement joins TRBV29-1 to TRBJ2-7; 7 nucleotides line up with TRBD1. Per germline, CDR1 SQVTM and CDR2 ANQGSEA. Losses at the gene ends were 6 bases for V and 3 bases for J; bases not matched to a gene: 8. The CDR3 is 13 residues long. In nucleotides, the CDR3 is TGCAGCGTCGCAGGGGGTCTACGCTACGAGCAGTACTTC. It yields the protein CSVAGGLRYEQYF.

The sample holds a few counts of this clone. The V and J genes are TRBV28 and TRBJ1-5; D gene ambiguous. The CDR3 contains 16 residues. Deletions cut 6 bases from V and 0 bases from J, with 15 bases between. The germline V gene has CDR1 MDHEN and CDR2 SYDVKM. The CDR3 DNA follows: TGTGCCAGCAGAAATCGACCAGGATCTAGCAATCAGCCCCAGCATTTT. Translation: CASRNRPGSSNQPQHF.

There are a few counts of this clone. This sequence joins TRBV18 and TRBJ2-1; TRBD1 might be the D (6 bases). Germline V lookup: CDR1 KGHSH, CDR2 LQKENI. This CDR3 is 12 amino acids long. Trimming stripped 2 bases from V and 12 bases from J, with 11 bases between. The CDR3 DNA sequence: TGTGCCAGCTCACCAATCAGGGGTGGGCAGTTCTTC. This encodes CASSPIRGGQFF.

The rearrangement uses TRBV11-1 and TRBJ1-1; possible D gene TRBD1, 5 bases. The germline V gene encodes CDR1 SGHAT and CDR2 FQDESV (reference sequence). With 4 bases removed from V and 2 bases from J, the gap between germline ends came to 14 bases. The CDR3 extends over 15 amino acids. The CDR3 region is CASSWVGAGNTEAFF. For the CDR3, the DNA is TGTGCCAGCAGCTGGGTCGGGGCTGGCAACACTGAAGCTTTCTTT.

The sample holds a few counts of this clone. The chain joins TRBV19 to TRBJ2-7; D may be TRBD2 (6 bases). Between the trimmed V and J ends, which lost 6 bases and 4 bases, there was a span of 16 bases. The CDR3 length is 14 residues. CDR1 LNHDA and CDR2 SQIVND come from the germline V gene (reference sequence). The CDR3 DNA is TGTGCCAGTAGGTGTTGGTCTCGGGAGTACGAGCAGTACTTC. Translation gives CASRCWSREYEQYF.

V and J are TRBV7-2 and TRBJ2-1; D unclear. V lost 3 bases and J lost 8, with 11 bases in between. This CDR3 spans 13 amino acids. Germline loops: CDR1 SGHTA, CDR2 FQGNSA. In DNA form, the CDR3 reads TGTGCCAGCAGCTTTATAGGTTGGGATGAGCAGTTCTTC. Translated, it gives CASSFIGWDEQFF.

This clone appeared a few times. This rearrangement joins TRBV15 to TRBJ2-5; D perhaps matches TRBD2 (6 bases). Germline loops: CDR1 LNHNV, CDR2 YYDKDF (reference sequence). The CDR3 contains 15 residues. Trimming took 2 bases from V and 5 from J, leaving 15 bases between them. This chain's CDR3 is CATSRHSGDRETQYF. CDR3 nucleotide sequence: TGTGCCACCAGCAGACACTCGGGGGATAGGGAGACCCAGTACTTC.

The V gene is TRBV10-3, the J gene TRBJ1-1; no reliable D call. The CDR3 sequence is 14 residues long. Trimming took 2 bases from V and 6 from J, leaving 13 bases between them. The germline V gene has CDR1 ENHRY and CDR2 SYGVKD. The CDR3: CAISEGVLGPEAFF. In DNA form, the CDR3 reads TGTGCCATCAGTGAGGGAGTGCTTGGGCCTGAAGCTTTCTTT.

The V gene is TRBV5-4, the J gene TRBJ1-2; 8 bases are a match to TRBD1. CDR1 is SGHNT, CDR2 YYREEE, per germline (reference sequence). Trimming at V came to 5 bases and at J to 6 bases, leaving 6 bases not matched to a gene. CDR3 length: 13 amino acids. The CDR3 protein is CASRPQGGNGYTF. As DNA, the CDR3 is TGTGCCAGCAGACCACAGGGGGGTAATGGCTACACCTTC.

This chain joins TRBV5-1 and TRBJ2-3; 7 positions match TRBD2. Per germline, CDR1 SGHRS and CDR2 YFSETQ. J gave up 4 bases and V 6 bases, and 11 bases lay outside the gene matches. This CDR3 is 15 amino acids long. CDR3 coding DNA: TGCGCCAGCATGGTTTCGGCGGGAGTTGCAGATACGCAGTATTTT. This encodes CASMVSAGVADTQYF.

The CDR3 loop is CASSLDSYRVGETQYF. The CDR3 nucleotides read TGTGCCAGCAGCTTAGATTCCTACAGGGTCGGGGAGACCCAGTACTTC. V and J are TRBV11-2 and TRBJ2-5; maybe TRBD1 (6 bases). Trimming removed 0 bases at V and 5 bases at J, with 16 bases between. Germline assignment: CDR1 SGHAT and CDR2 FQNNGV. The CDR3 runs 16 residues.

Regarding this clone: The same CDR3 arises from other DNA sequences in this sample as well. The V and J genes are TRBV28 and TRBJ1-1, with D possibly being TRBD1 (5 bases). Between the trimmed V and J ends, which lost 4 bases and 5 bases, there was a span of 8 bases. This CDR3 is 12 amino acids long. Germline CDR1 MDHEN, CDR2 SYDVKM. CDR3 sequence reads: CASSSRGTEAFF. The CDR3 DNA reads as TGTGCCAGCAGTTCTCGGGGGACTGAAGCTTTCTTT.